The clone carrying this T cell receptor (beta chain) was recorded at least ten times. Its target is not known. The record originates from a study of T cells in Graves' hyperthyroidism and ophthalmopathy. Clinical symptoms, serum thyroxine, TRAb, thyroid ultrasound and orbital computed tomography established diagnosis. Whole-study results and caveats: The model predicted ophthalmopathy a median approximately six months before onset. Most thyroid clonotypes expanded above 0.001 appeared in blood too.

V lost 2 bases to trimming and J lost 3 bases, with 8 bases between them. The V gene's germline CDR1 is LGHDT and CDR2 YNNKEL (reference sequence). The CDR3 spans 13 residues. TCR beta CDR3 regions were amplified from RNA transcripts. HTBI primers were the set used in a first-round RT-PCR of the TCR CDR3. TCRdb used MiXCR to reprocess the multiplex PCR reads, holding one entry per CDR3 protein. Of around 250,000 distinct CDR3 sequences listed, around 25% are singletons. The source material was blood. V gene TRBV3-1 combines with J gene TRBJ2-7; D not certain. The origin of this receptor is a woman aged 40-49 years with Graves' ophthalmopathy. CDR3 sequence (DNA): TGTGCCAGCAGCCAAAAGGCCTACTACGAGCAGTACTTC. As protein: CASSQKAYYEQYF.